This T cell receptor beta chain appears in the sequencing data of a study of blood T cell repertoires in COVID-19. Study-level background: There were acute and convalescent COVID-19 samples, and they came from the United States, Italy and Spain.

Trimming took off 5 bases at V and 1 base at J, with 11 bases between the two ends. The V gene's germline CDR1 is MNHEY and CDR2 SMNVEV (reference sequence). The CDR3 sequence is 14 residues long. Method: immunoSEQ multiplex PCR; TCRdb's copy keeps in-frame clones and lacks some. Here the sample spans about 170,000 clones, around 80% being singletons. Enrollees, about 18 to 95 years old, lived in approximately 24 US areas. Cohort 3 donors were reported recovered after two negative PCRs, clearance, or symptom resolution. The specimen was PBMCs or T cells enriched from blood (not recorded which). The clonotype originates from a middle-aged man who had recovered from COVID-19. J is TRBJ2-5 and V is TRBV27, with a possible D match to TRBD1 (5 bases). The CDR3 coding sequence is TGTGCCAGCAGTCGTCGGACATTCCAAGAGACCCAGTACTTC. Amino acid sequence: CASSRRTFQETQYF.